The present T cell receptor (beta chain) was sequenced within a study of T-cell reconstitution after alpha-beta-depleted transplantation in children. The authors prepared the TCRbeta library with unique molecular identifiers. TCRdb ran MiXCR on the PCR reads and lists one entry per CDR3 protein. The sample records 250,000 to 400,000 distinct CDR3 sequences, approximately 20% being singletons. Concerning this clonotype itself: Its antigen remains unidentified.

The CDR3 is 18 residues long. From germline, CDR1 is KGHDR and CDR2 SFDVKD. Trimming removed 2 bases from V and 2 bases from J; junction bases left unmatched: 6. Study-level results: Roughly two months post-transplant, alpha-beta T cells reportedly originated from several hundred graft clones that had expanded. Newly made T cells mostly supplied T-cell counts and diversity one year after transplant.

The input for sequencing was PBMCs, mostly from graft donor cells, taken 180 days after TCRalphabeta/CD19-depleted stem cell transplant. The chain employs TRBV24-1 and TRBJ2-3, with TRBD2 identical over 13 bases. This clonotype originated in a male patient aged 10 to 17 who had a stem cell transplant for acute lymphoblastic leukemia, so the T cells may come from the graft donor. In DNA, the CDR3 is TGTGCCACCAGTGATTCCCCGGGACTAGCGGGGAACACAGATACGCAGTATTTT. Translated: CATSDSPGLAGNTDTQYF.